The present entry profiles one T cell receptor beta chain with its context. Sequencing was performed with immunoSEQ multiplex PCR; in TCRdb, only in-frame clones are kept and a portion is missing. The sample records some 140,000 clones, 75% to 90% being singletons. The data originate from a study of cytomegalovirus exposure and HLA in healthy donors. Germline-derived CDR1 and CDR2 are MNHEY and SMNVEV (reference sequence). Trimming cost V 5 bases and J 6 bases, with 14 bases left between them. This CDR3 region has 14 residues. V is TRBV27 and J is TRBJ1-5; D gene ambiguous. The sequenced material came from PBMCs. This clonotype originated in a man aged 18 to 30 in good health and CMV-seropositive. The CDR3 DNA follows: TGTGCCAGCAGTCTAGATTTGGATCGTCAGCCCCAGCATTTT. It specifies CASSLDLDRQPQHF.